Below are 8 T cell receptor beta chains sequenced from a single sample in a study of lymphopenia after photon versus proton radiotherapy. Here immunoSEQ multiplex PCR was the method, and the copy in TCRdb shows in-frame clones only, minus some. The table shows about 68,000 clones, with roughly 88% occurring only once. Here the sequenced sample was peripheral blood, taken from a patient treated with photon-based radiotherapy. The source of these receptors is a woman in her 70s with pancreatic cancer.

The chain couples TRBV19 to TRBJ1-5; D gene ambiguous. V was pared by 5 bases and J by 4 bases, with 15 bases between. CDR1 is LNHDA and CDR2 is SQIVND in the germline V gene (reference sequence). The length of the CDR3 is 15 residues. The CDR3 bases are TGTGCCAGTAGTCCCCCCGGTACCAGGAATCAGCCCCAGCATTTT. Its protein is CASSPPGTRNQPQHF.

The CDR3 nucleotides are TGTGCCAGCACCCAATCTACAGATACGCAGTATTTT. This sequence encodes CASTQSTDTQYF. The rearrangement joins TRBV11-2 to TRBJ2-3; D ambiguous. The CDR3 totals 12 residues. V shed 7 bases and J shed 3 bases, with 8 bases lying between them. CDR1 is SGHAT, CDR2 FQNNGV, per germline.

This clone has only one observation. The gene calls are TRBV2 and TRBJ1-2; no reliable D call. CDR3 length: 14 amino acids. From germline, CDR1 is SNHLY and CDR2 FYNNEI. Trimming took 3 bases from V and 4 from J, leaving 12 bases between them. The CDR3: CASSETRVGYGYTF. CDR3 nucleotides: TGTGCCAGCAGTGAGACCCGCGTCGGCTATGGCTACACCTTC.

The chain combines TRBV6-1 with TRBJ2-2, with D perhaps matching TRBD2 (5 bases). This CDR3 has 13 residues. CDR1 and CDR2 from the germline V gene are MNHNS and SASEGT. Trimming stripped 4 bases from V and 5 bases from J, with 8 bases between. The CDR3 is CASSVTGTGELFF. The CDR3 DNA reads TGTGCCAGCAGTGTAACGGGGACCGGGGAGCTGTTTTTT.

This rearrangement joins TRBV11-2 to TRBJ2-1, with 7 bases identical to TRBD1. Germline V gene sequence: CDR1 SGHAT, CDR2 FQNNGV. J was trimmed by 5 bases and V by 4 bases; bases with no gene match: 2. CDR3 size: 13 residues. In nucleotides, the CDR3 is TGTGCCAGCAGCTCAGGGACAGACAATGAGCAGTTCTTC. It yields the protein CASSSGTDNEQFF.

V usage is TRBV7-9 and J usage is TRBJ2-5; D is possibly TRBD2 (5 bases). CDR3 length: 14 amino acids. V gave up 1 base and J gave up 4 bases, with 10 bases separating them. Looked up from germline, CDR1 is SEHNR and CDR2 is FQNEAQ (reference sequence). The CDR3 bases are TGTGCCAGCAGCTTAGGTCGTGCGGGAGAGACCCAGTACTTC. Translation: CASSLGRAGETQYF.

The gene calls are TRBV18 and TRBJ2-1, with 11 bases identical to TRBD1. The CDR3 consists of 15 residues. After removal of 3 bases from V and 8 bases from J, the junction contained 6 bases not matched to a gene. Germline CDR1 reads KGHSH; CDR2 reads LQKENI. CDR3: CASSPGQGGLDEQFF. The CDR3 nucleotides are TGTGCCAGCTCACCGGGACAGGGGGGATTAGATGAGCAGTTCTTC.

This rearrangement joins TRBV5-4 to TRBJ2-3; 10 positions match TRBD2. Germline loops: CDR1 SGHNT, CDR2 YYREEE (reference sequence). This CDR3 has 16 amino acids. J lost 6 bases, V lost 0 bases, and 7 bases had no gene match. The CDR3 region is CASSLGGLAEGDTQYF. The DNA for the CDR3 is TGTGCCAGCAGCTTGGGCGGACTAGCGGAGGGGGATACGCAGTATTTT.